These T cell receptor beta chains were read from a single sample in a study of T cells in Graves' hyperthyroidism and ophthalmopathy. In TCRdb, the multiplex PCR reads were re-called with MiXCR into one record per CDR3 protein. The repertoire holds hundreds of thousands of distinct CDR3 sequences, with roughly 14% as singletons. Material: blood. These receptors originate from a woman between 40 and 50 years old with Graves' ophthalmopathy. Each CDR3 is given with its conserved first and last residue. D genes are given only for firm matches. The listing skips clone size in some rows; elsewhere it reads once, few, many or a size class.

D: -; J: TRBJ2-5; size: -; V: TRBV29-1; DNA: TGCAGCGTTGAAAGAGCCCACCAAGAGACCCAGTACTTC; CDR3: CSVERAHQETQYF
D: -; J: TRBJ1-2; size: many; V: TRBV6-2/TRBV6-3; DNA: TGTGCCAGCACTCCCAGCGGCTATGGCTACACCTTC; CDR3: CASTPSGYGYTF
D: -; J: TRBJ2-5; size: many; V: TRBV2; DNA: TGTGCCAGCAGTGACATGCGGGGTCGGGAGACCCAGTACTTC; CDR3: CASSDMRGRETQYF
D: TRBD1; J: TRBJ1-1; size: many; V: TRBV6-1; DNA: TGTGCCAGCAGTCGGACAGGGTTGAACACTGAAGCTTTCTTT; CDR3: CASSRTGLNTEAFF
D: -; J: TRBJ1-1; size: -; V: TRBV20-1; DNA: TGCAGTGCTAGAAAACTGAACACTGAAGCTTTCTTT; CDR3: CSARKLNTEAFF
D: -; J: TRBJ2-5; size: many; V: TRBV28; DNA: TGTGCCAGCAGCCCAGAGGGAGGCCAAGAGACCCAGTACTTC; CDR3: CASSPEGGQETQYF
D: TRBD2; J: TRBJ2-2; size: many; V: TRBV4-3; DNA: TGCGCCAGCAGCCAAGAGGCCGGGAGGCCCGGGGAGCTGTTTTTT; CDR3: CASSQEAGRPGELFF
D: TRBD2; J: TRBJ2-3; size: -; V: TRBV20-1; DNA: TGCAGTTCATCTTCTAGCGGGGGGACAGATACGCAGTATTTT; CDR3: CSSSSSGGTDTQYF
D: TRBD2; J: TRBJ2-7; size: many; V: TRBV6-1; DNA: TGTGCCAGCAGTGGGGGACTATTAGGCTACGAGCAGTACTTC; CDR3: CASSGGLLGYEQYF
D: TRBD1; J: TRBJ1-5; size: many; V: TRBV6-5; DNA: TGTGCCAGCAGTAACAGGGGAGGTAATCAGCCCCAGCATTTT; CDR3: CASSNRGGNQPQHF
D: TRBD2; J: TRBJ2-5; size: -; V: TRBV7-2; DNA: TGTGCCAGCAGCAGGGAGCTAGCGGGAGAAGAGACCCAGTACTTC; CDR3: CASSRELAGEETQYF
D: TRBD2; J: TRBJ2-5; size: -; V: TRBV7-9; DNA: TGTGCCAGCAGCCCTCCGCCTAGCGGGGGCCGAGAGACCCAGTACTTC; CDR3: CASSPPPSGGRETQYF
D: -; J: TRBJ1-5; size: many; V: TRBV12-3/TRBV12-4; DNA: TGTGCCAGCAGTTCGCCGTCCGAACAGGGAGCGCATCAGCCCCAGCATTTT; CDR3: CASSSPSEQGAHQPQHF
D: -; J: TRBJ1-5; size: -; V: TRBV4-1; DNA: TGCGCCAGCAGCCAAGATAAAATACCTAGCAATCAGCCCCAGCATTTT; CDR3: CASSQDKIPSNQPQHF
D: TRBD1; J: TRBJ1-6; size: few; V: TRBV6-1; DNA: TGTGCCAGCAGGGGGACAGGGCGTCATTCACCCCTCCACTTT; CDR3: CASRGTGRHSPLHF
D: TRBD2; J: TRBJ2-2; size: many; V: TRBV12-3/TRBV12-4; DNA: TGTGCCAGCAGTTGGGGGACTAGCGGGAAGGCGAACACCGGGGAGCTGTTTTTT; CDR3: CASSWGTSGKANTGELFF
D: TRBD1; J: TRBJ1-6; size: many; V: TRBV12-3/TRBV12-4; DNA: TGTGCCAGCCGTTTTGGCCTCCTCGTGACAGGGAACGGTAATTCACCCCTCCACTTT; CDR3: CASRFGLLVTGNGNSPLHF
D: -; J: TRBJ1-1; size: many; V: TRBV28; DNA: TGTGCCAGCCTGTCGGGCGAAAACACTGAAGCTTTCTTT; CDR3: CASLSGENTEAFF
D: -; J: TRBJ1-2; size: many; V: TRBV28; DNA: TGTGCCAGCAGTTTACCGGAATTCTATGGCTACACCTTC; CDR3: CASSLPEFYGYTF
D: -; J: TRBJ1-1; size: -; V: TRBV6-1; DNA: TGTGCCAGCAGGGGGGGGAATACGATGAACACTGAAGCTTTCTTT; CDR3: CASRGGNTMNTEAFF
D: TRBD2; J: TRBJ2-7; size: many; V: TRBV19; DNA: TGTGCCAGTAGTATTTCGGCGGGAGGGCCATACGAGCAGTACTTC; CDR3: CASSISAGGPYEQYF
D: -; J: TRBJ2-2; size: many; V: TRBV12-3/TRBV12-4; DNA: TGTGCCAGCAGTTTAACTAGCCGATACACCGGGGAGCTGTTTTTT; CDR3: CASSLTSRYTGELFF